This T cell receptor beta chain was profiled in a study of shared clonotypes between healthy human individuals (TCRdb year 2020). About the investigation overall: The cohort included a few men and a couple of women between 18 and 49 years of age. Per donor, three plates each were used for CD4 naive and CD4 memory, two for CD8 naive, and one for CD8 memory. Blood TCR repertoires of about 5 healthy adults were deeply sequenced to estimate repertoire size and the extent of clonotype sharing between individuals. To increase sequencing depth and limit assay-specific biases, TCR repertoire library preparation and sequencing were carried out by different laboratories using diverse techniques. Leukapheresis yielded between about 0.85 and 10 billion PBMCs per donor.

Remarks on this clone: Its specific antigen is unknown. No base-level quality is on record; no much larger clone is a single base apart.

The donors were healthy, HIV-negative adults with no recently reported acute infections or vaccinations. All donors were Caucasian adults living in Nashville, Tennessee, USA. CD4+ T cells were enriched by magnetic negative selection, after which naive cells were positively selected on CD45RA and the negative fraction was taken as the memory subset. Blood was collected by leukapheresis, and PBMCs were isolated by Ficoll-Histopaque density gradient centrifugation and then cryopreserved in liquid nitrogen vapor phase. Analytical flow cytometry was used to check the purity and quantity of each magnetically sorted T cell population. From each sorted fraction, genomic DNA was isolated and quantified by UV absorbance on a Nanodrop 2000c. Using the deep immunoSEQ assay, TCR CDR3 regions were amplified from genomic DNA by multiplex PCR. Extracted genomic DNA from each cell subset was spread evenly across all wells of several immunoSEQ 96-well plates, with each plate serving as a replicate. For sorted subsets, each replicate PCR was loaded with 200 to 250 ng genomic DNA, equivalent to about 33,000 T cell genomes. Purified libraries were quantified with a Qubit 3.0 fluorometer, sized on a Bioanalyzer 2100, and re-quantified with the KAPA Library Quantification kit. Every immunoSEQ 96-well plate was sequenced on a separate single-read 150-cycle Illumina NextSeq 550 flow cell. As for the original processing: Because the immunoSEQ output held only junctional sequences and lacked quality scores, the filtering could not match the filtering applied to full-length reads. To assign V/J genes and CDR3, sequences were annotated against IMGT germline references using PyIR, a Python wrapper for IgBLAST v1.9. Reads with weak V/J assignments (E-value above 1e-6), missing CDR3, stop codons, out-of-frame junctions, or ambiguous translated residues were removed. V3J clonotypes were defined as sequences sharing the same inferred V gene, J gene, and CDR3 amino acid sequence. The percentage overlap between two repertoires was calculated by dividing the number of shared unique clonotypes by the size of the smaller repertoire. Repertoire richness was assessed with RTK rarefaction, the Chao1 estimator, and Recon v2.1 estimates of unobserved clonotypes. OLGA was used to compute generation probabilities for all TCRbeta clonotypes that the gDNA method yielded from a few donors. This is the immuneACCESS table as TCRdb keeps it, with only in-frame sequences that have V and J called. A part of the clones is gone; compared with another copy, unresolved V genes explain less than half, and the rest is unexplained. V, J and clone size derive from that table, while D and trimming were established from the DNA sequence. The sample profile shows about 1.1 million clones; about four fifths of them were found once. Under 0.8% of the sample is taken by the ten largest.

The CDR3 spans 15 residues, from the cysteine through the phenylalanine. Here the CDR3 DNA is all that survives: 45 bases in frame from base 1. From a lookup of the germline V gene, CDR1 and CDR2 are SGDLS and YYNGEE. V lost 4 bases and J lost 9 bases; the stretch between them is 23 bases long. On the study overall, not on this receptor specifically: Across a few donors, about 5.2% of naive CD4, 3.5% of naive CD8, around 2.5% of memory CD4, and approximately 0.4% of memory CD8 clonotypes were shared. Sampling was limited to blood, and TCR repertoires in tissue likely differ from TCR repertoires in blood. The genetic and exposure-history diversity represented was limited by the small number of donors. Clonotypes shared by all four sorted-subset donors showed higher generation probabilities than non-shared clonotypes. Even with the large sequencing depth, rarefaction of the sorted-subset datasets indicated that sequencing was incomplete. Larger estimated clonotype richness was generally found for naive subsets than for memory subsets. Pairwise subsampling led to the expectation that sequencing depth would affect the degree of clonotype sharing among donors.

The rearranged segments are TRBV9 and TRBJ2-7; the D region possibly corresponds to TRBD1 (6 bases align). The receptor was derived from a man aged 18 to 29 in good health. Some clones in this sample may be carry-over from other donors' samples. The sample consisted of memory CD4+ T cells from PBMCs. The cell subset or site label for this specimen denotes: CD45RA-negative fraction. The DNA reads as follows: TGTGCCAGCAGCCCCAGGGGAACAGGGTTAATGGGGCAGTACTTC. This yields the protein CASSPRGTGLMGQYF.